This T cell receptor beta chain came from a study of a mutant IDH1 vaccine in newly diagnosed glioma. Time point here: week 47, end of study. Every vaccination contained 300 ug of the mutant IDH1 20-mer peptide and was paired with topical imiquimod. CDR1 SGHDN and CDR2 FVKESK come from the germline V gene. CDR3 length equals 14 residues. Trimming pared 4 bases from V and 2 bases from J, leaving 12 bases between. The table came from immunoSEQ multiplex PCR; TCRdb's copy has only in-frame clones and leaves some out. The sample has 50,000 to 70,000 clones; 80% to 85% are singletons. This clone appeared a few times. Its antigen is not identified.

Sequences were derived from PBMCs, sampled from a glioma patient whose treatment included an IDH1 peptide vaccine. The sequence was obtained from a woman between 50 and 59 years old with glioma. The rearrangement links TRBV14 to TRBJ2-7; tentatively, D is TRBD1 or TRBD2 (5 bases each). CDR3 loop: CASSPLGPPYEQYF. In nucleotides, the CDR3 is TGTGCCAGCAGCCCTTTGGGACCGCCCTACGAGCAGTACTTC.